A single sample gave rise to the 27 T cell receptor beta chains below, sequenced in a study of blood T cells in healthy people across ages (dated by TCRdb to between 2014 and 2017). Receptor libraries were prepared by 5' RACE. The data were produced on an Illumina HiSeq 2500. A second PCR of roughly 6 to 11 cycles was performed with a sample-barcoded 5' primer and a J-beta primer mix. The public reads were quality trimmed at Q25 with fastp and then assembled into clones with MiXCR by TCRdb, keeping productive beta chains. Rows with a matching CDR3 protein are joined into one entry that keeps the most common DNA and genes. In this sample the table shows approximately 1.5 million distinct CDR3 sequences, 30% to 40% of which occur a single time. Clones ranked in the top ten supply around 11% of the sample. The sequenced sample consisted of blood. The receptors were gathered from a woman in her thirties in good health.

CDR3: CASSFIQPNTEAFF. The CDR3, as DNA: TGCGCCAGCAGCTTCATACAGCCGAACACTGAAGCTTTCTTT. The chain joins TRBV5-1 to TRBJ1-1; no clear D gene. Trimming pared 2 bases from V and 1 base from J, leaving 9 bases between. The CDR3 is made up of 14 amino acids. The V gene's germline CDR1 is SGHRS and CDR2 YFSETQ.

The V gene is TRBV18, the J gene TRBJ2-7, with 7 bases lining up with TRBD1. The length of the CDR3 is 14 residues. The V gene end was trimmed by 6 bases and the J gene end by 6 bases; junction bases not matched to a gene: 11. The germline gives CDR1 KGHSH, CDR2 LQKENI. The CDR3 nucleotides are TGTGCCAGCTCTCCTAACAGGGGTTGGAGCGAGCAGTACTTC. Protein: CASSPNRGWSEQYF.

This clonotype has ten or more counts. The gene calls are TRBV12-3 or TRBV12-4 and TRBJ2-5; 7 bases are a match to TRBD1. Trimming at V came to 6 bases and at J to 2 bases, leaving 3 bases not matched to a gene. The CDR3 has 13 residues. CDR3 region: CASSPGGQETQYF. The CDR3 DNA reads TGTGCCAGCAGCCCAGGGGGACAAGAGACCCAGTACTTC.

This clonotype was seen a handful of times. This chain joins TRBV9 and TRBJ2-7; 7 bases agree with TRBD2. Germline V CDR1 and CDR2: SGDLS, YYNGEE. V lost 0 bases and J lost 0; bases outside the gene matches: 9. CDR3 size: 17 residues. This CDR3 reads CASSVASGALNSYEQYF. In DNA, the CDR3 is TGTGCCAGCAGCGTAGCGAGCGGGGCCTTAAACTCCTACGAGCAGTACTTC.

The chain is built from TRBV20-1 and TRBJ2-5, with 10 nucleotides matching TRBD1. The germline V gene encodes CDR1 DFQATT and CDR2 SNEGSKA (reference sequence). Unmatched junction bases numbered 9, after V lost 6 bases and J lost 5 bases. The length of the CDR3 is 14 residues. This CDR3 reads CSAPTGTGAETQYF. The CDR3 DNA reads as TGCAGTGCCCCTACAGGGACAGGGGCCGAGACCCAGTACTTC.

The chain couples TRBV28 to TRBJ1-2; unclear D gene. Trimming shortened V by 5 bases and J by 4 bases, and 11 bases separated the two germline ends. This CDR3 comprises 13 residues. Germline-derived CDR1 and CDR2 are MDHEN and SYDVKM. In DNA form, the CDR3 reads TGTGCCAGCAGTCTAGACACAACCTATGGCTACACCTTC. Its translation is CASSLDTTYGYTF.

J is TRBJ2-3 and V is TRBV30; D gene uncertain. The CDR3 spans 12 residues. V lost 2 bases to trimming and J lost 3 bases, with 6 bases between them. The V gene's germline CDR1 is GTSNPN and CDR2 SVGIG (reference sequence). The CDR3: CAWSPITDTQYF. The CDR3, as DNA: TGTGCCTGGAGTCCTATAACAGATACGCAGTATTTT.

The rearrangement uses TRBV7-9 and TRBJ1-6; weak D call: TRBD1 (5 bases). V was clipped by 5 bases and J by 10 bases, with 15 bases between them. The CDR3 is 14 residues long. Germline V gives CDR1 SEHNR, CDR2 FQNEAQ (reference sequence). CDR3 amino acids: CASSLGRVESPLHF. CDR3 in DNA: TGTGCCAGCAGCCTGGGACGGGTGGAGTCACCCCTCCACTTT.

The rearrangement uses TRBV5-1 and TRBJ2-3; D is unresolved. This CDR3 is 13 amino acids long. Germline CDR1 SGHRS, CDR2 YFSETQ. The V end was cut by 0 bases, the J end by 9 bases, with 11 bases between. CDR3 protein: CASSLDRATTQYF. CDR3 coding DNA: TGCGCCAGCAGCTTGGATAGGGCGACCACGCAGTATTTT.

The J gene is TRBJ2-7, the V gene TRBV5-1; maybe TRBD1 (6 bases). The CDR3 runs to 15 residues. V was cut by 0 bases and J by 7 bases, with 17 bases left in between. Germline V gene sequence: CDR1 SGHRS, CDR2 YFSETQ. The CDR3 DNA follows: TGCGCCAGCAGCTTGGCCAGGGGTTCGGTCTATGAGCAGTACTTC. Protein: CASSLARGSVYEQYF.

Here the CDR3 reads CASSQDLVPGHTQYF. Written as DNA, the CDR3 is TGTGCCAGCAGCCAAGATCTGGTCCCGGGCCATACGCAGTATTTT. The chain couples TRBV3-1 to TRBJ2-3, with D hard to call. The CDR3 has 15 amino acids. The germline CDR1 and CDR2 sequences are LGHDT and YNNKEL (reference sequence). Trimming took off 0 bases at V and 7 bases at J, with 14 bases between the two ends.

This chain connects TRBV3-1 to TRBJ2-3; D possibly corresponds to TRBD2 (6 bases). The CDR3 runs 16 residues. V lost 5 bases and J lost 1, with 16 bases in between. Germline lookup yields CDR1 LGHDT and CDR2 YNNKEL (reference sequence). This CDR3 is CASSTLIGGGTDTQYF. CDR3 sequence (DNA): TGTGCCAGCAGCACGCTGATCGGGGGTGGCACAGATACGCAGTATTTT.

The genes are TRBV7-2 and TRBJ1-6; D gene ambiguous. The CDR3 runs to 15 residues. Germline V lookup: CDR1 SGHTA, CDR2 FQGNSA. V was trimmed by 2 bases and J by 4 bases, leaving 9 bases between them. The CDR3 spells CASSLNDRYNSPLHF. Here the CDR3 DNA reads TGTGCCAGCAGCTTAAACGATCGGTATAATTCACCCCTCCACTTT.

This rearrangement joins TRBV12-3 or TRBV12-4 to TRBJ1-5, with D possibly matching TRBD1 (5 bases). Trimming removed 3 bases from V and 5 bases from J, with 11 bases in between. The CDR3 covers 14 residues. CDR3 bases: TGTGCCAGCAGTTTTTCCCGGGGGGATCAGCCCCAGCATTTT. It yields the protein CASSFSRGDQPQHF.

This chain joins TRBV6-5 and TRBJ2-3; D possibly matches TRBD1 or TRBD2 (5 bases each). The germline V gene has CDR1 MNHEY and CDR2 SVGAGI. The CDR3 is made up of 14 amino acids. V dropped 7 bases and J dropped 1 base, with 12 bases sitting between them. As DNA, the CDR3 is TGTGCCAGCACCCGGGGCGGCCGCACAGATACGCAGTATTTT. This translates into CASTRGGRTDTQYF.

In this sample, this clonotype turned up many times. The rearrangement links TRBV13 to TRBJ2-3; D is uncertain. The CDR3 is 12 residues long. With 3 bases removed from V and 5 bases from J, the gap between germline ends came to 6 bases. The V gene's germline CDR1 is PRHDT and CDR2 FYEKMQ (reference sequence). CDR3 DNA: TGTGCCAGCAGCTTCGGCAAAGATACGCAGTATTTT. Protein: CASSFGKDTQYF.

Details on this clonotype: This may be a read error: a much more frequent sequence differs by one nucleotide. V usage is TRBV20-1 and J usage is TRBJ2-1; D possibly corresponds to TRBD1 (6 bases). The germline CDR1 and CDR2 sequences are DFQATT and SNEGSKA (reference sequence). The CDR3 consists of 16 residues. Trimming cost V 3 bases and J 4 bases, with 19 bases left between them. Written as DNA, the CDR3 is TGCAGTGCTAGGGGCCACCGGGCCAGGGGATACAATGAGCAGTTCTTC. Encoded protein: CSARGHRARGYNEQFF.

As to this clonotype: A much larger clone is a single base away; this may be a read error. The chain joins TRBV20-1 to TRBJ1-5; no clear D. Germline CDR1 and CDR2: DFQATT and SNEGSKA (reference sequence). This CDR3 has 12 residues. The CDR3 DNA sequence: TGCAGTGCTACAGATAGCAGTCAGCCCCAGCATTTT. Translation: CSATDSSQPQHF.

This clonotype has a handful of counts. The rearrangement links TRBV5-1 to TRBJ2-7; 8 positions agree with TRBD2. The CDR3 consists of 15 residues. The germline V gene encodes CDR1 SGHRS and CDR2 YFSETQ. V was pared by 0 bases and J by 0 bases, with 2 bases of the junction left unmatched. CDR3 nucleotide sequence: TGCGCCAGCAGCTTGGGCGGGGGGATCTCCTACGAGCAGTACTTC. It specifies CASSLGGGISYEQYF.

The sample holds a few counts of this clonotype. The rearrangement links TRBV7-9 to TRBJ2-1; 7 bases map to TRBD1. Germline V gene sequence: CDR1 SEHNR, CDR2 FQNEAQ (reference sequence). With V trimmed by 5 bases and J by 8 bases, 9 bases remained unmatched. This CDR3 comprises 14 residues. The CDR3 protein is CASSHRGFLHEQFF. The DNA for the CDR3 is TGTGCCAGCAGCCACAGGGGATTTTTGCATGAGCAGTTCTTC.

This clonotype appeared many times. V and J are TRBV10-3 and TRBJ2-7; the D gene is possibly TRBD1 (5 bases). This CDR3 is 12 amino acids long. With 5 bases removed from V and 3 bases from J, the gap between germline ends came to 8 bases. Germline CDR1 reads ENHRY; CDR2 reads SYGVKD. The CDR3, as DNA: TGTGCCATCAGTTCACAGGACTACGAGCAGTACTTC. Its protein is CAISSQDYEQYF.

The V call is TRBV14, the J call TRBJ2-7, with D perhaps matching TRBD1 (6 bases). Germline CDR1 SGHDN, CDR2 FVKESK. The CDR3 sequence is 12 residues long. Trimming took 9 bases from V and 2 from J, leaving 11 bases between them. The CDR3 spells CASGGPTYEQYF. The CDR3, as DNA: TGTGCCAGTGGGGGCCCCACCTACGAGCAGTACTTC.

This clonotype has more than one count but fewer than ten. This chain uses TRBV7-9 with TRBJ2-1; D uncertain. CDR3 length: 12 residues. The germline V gene encodes CDR1 SEHNR and CDR2 FQNEAQ (reference sequence). V was shortened by 7 bases and J by 4 bases, with 8 bases between the two germline ends. The chain's CDR3 is CASTPVYNEQFF. In DNA, the CDR3 is TGTGCCAGCACCCCGGTTTACAATGAGCAGTTCTTC.

This clonotype was seen at least ten times. The chain's CDR3 is CASSVRFEDTQYF. CDR3 in DNA: TGTGCCAGCAGCGTAAGGTTTGAAGATACGCAGTATTTT. V is TRBV9 and J is TRBJ2-3; D not resolved. The germline V gene has CDR1 SGDLS and CDR2 YYNGEE. V was pared by 1 base and J by 5 bases, with 8 bases between. The CDR3 runs to 13 residues. Combining the CDR3 with reference TRBV9 and TRBJ2-3 gives the whole variable domain DSGVTQTPKHLITATGQRVTLRCSPRSGDLSVYWYQQSLDQGLQFLIQYYNGEERAKGNILERFSAQQFPDLHSELNLSSLELGDSALYFCASSVRFEDTQYFGPGTRLTVL.

The chain links TRBV12-3 or TRBV12-4 to TRBJ1-5; 9 positions match TRBD1. The trim removed 7 bases at V and 4 bases at J, leaving 5 bases unmatched. CDR3 size: 14 residues. CDR3 in DNA: TGTGCCAGCAACCCGACAGGGGGTAATCAGCCCCAGCATTTT. This codes for CASNPTGGNQPQHF.

This clonotype appeared a few times. The chain has TRBV3-1 and TRBJ2-7; weak D call: TRBD2 (5 bases). Trimming removed 5 bases at V and 2 bases at J, with 7 bases between. From germline, CDR1 is LGHDT and CDR2 YNNKEL (reference sequence). This CDR3 is built from 12 residues. The CDR3 sequence is CASSKEAYEQYF. CDR3 in DNA: TGTGCCAGCAGCAAGGAGGCCTACGAGCAGTACTTC.

The table lists this clonotype with many counts. This chain joins TRBV20-1 and TRBJ2-6, with D uncertain. Germline V CDR1 and CDR2: DFQATT, SNEGSKA (reference sequence). Trimming stripped 0 bases from V and 1 base from J, with 4 bases between. CDR3 length: 14 amino acids. The CDR3 loop is CSARDTSGANVLTF. The CDR3 coding sequence is TGCAGTGCTAGAGATACGTCTGGGGCCAACGTCCTGACTTTC.